The following is a TCR beta chain sequence with its context. The antigen is unknown. The data were taken from a study of T cell clusters in autoimmune cytopenias. Study outcomes and limitations: Healthy donors had roughly 3.2-fold more exclusive TRB clusters than active autoimmune hepatitis patients. TRB repertoire shifts in secondary cytopenia and chronic lymphocytic leukemia mostly reflected lymphoma, not autoimmunity.

One tube held mixed TRB-A and TRB-B primer pools for touch-down PCR. TCRdb re-called the multiplex PCR reads; every CDR3 protein appears as one record, without DNA. The listing records over 9,500 distinct CDR3 sequences. Each sample's input was approximately 270 ng genomic DNA, approximately 37,500 genome equivalents. The same sample was also used in a study of T cell repertoires in aging, cancer and after chemotherapy. As that study records: Untreated cancer patients had significantly lower blood TCR diversity than age-matched healthy donors. Median generation probability rose over the chemotherapy interval in each cancer cohort, suggesting rebound thymic output.

Material: peripheral blood. The TCR comes from a human donor in good health.

The chain's CDR3 is CSAPAAGVEYNEQFF. J is TRBJ2-1 and V is TRBV20-1; TCRdb indicates TRBD2, and absent DNA this call remains unverified. This CDR3 has 15 amino acids. The germline CDR1 and CDR2 sequences are DFQATT and SNEGSKA (reference sequence).